These 3 T cell receptor beta chains were all obtained from the same sample, sequenced in a study of regulatory T cells in long-lasting Graves disease. Building of the TCR beta libraries involved iRepertoire HTBI primers and Arm-PCR of CDR3 regions. TCRdb analysed the multiplex PCR reads with MiXCR anew, one entry per CDR3 protein. This sample has hundreds of thousands of distinct CDR3 sequences, with around 20% found just once. The time point is: persistent/refractory GD, antithyroid drugs over 5 years with positive TRAb. PBMC-derived RNA was used for the TCR library. This sample comprised peripheral blood mononuclear cells (PBMCs), obtained when the disease was refractory, from a patient treated with antithyroid drugs. The receptor set was obtained from a female donor with Graves disease.

This clonotype has more than one count but fewer than ten. The genes are TRBV20-1 and TRBJ2-5, with TRBD1 identical over 7 bases. V lost 6 bases and J lost 7; bases outside the gene matches: 14. The CDR3 spans 14 residues. The germline V gene has CDR1 DFQATT and CDR2 SNEGSKA (reference sequence). CDR3 nucleotide sequence: TGCAGTGCCTTCGGACAGGCAGAGGGGTGGACCCAGTACTTC. Amino acid sequence: CSAFGQAEGWTQYF.

The chain has TRBV4-3 and TRBJ1-1; D might be TRBD1 (5 bases). CDR3 length: 15 residues. From germline, CDR1 is LGHNA and CDR2 YSLEER. V was shortened by 0 bases and J by 1 base, with 9 bases between the two germline ends. The CDR3 sequence is CASSQDQGPNTEAFF. DNA of the CDR3: TGCGCCAGCAGCCAAGATCAGGGACCGAACACTGAAGCTTTCTTT.

This clonotype occurred many times. The chain uses TRBV29-1 and TRBJ1-1, with 8 bases aligning to TRBD1. The CDR3 loop spans 15 amino acids. Germline V gene data show CDR1 as SQVTM and CDR2 as ANQGSEA. Trimming removed 3 bases from V and 1 base from J; junction bases left unmatched: 7. The CDR3 bases are TGCAGCGTTGATCCCTTCGGGACAGGGAACACTGAAGCTTTCTTT. Translating it yields CSVDPFGTGNTEAFF.